These 8 T cell receptor beta chains were sequenced from one sample in a study of blood T cell repertoires in COVID-19. The data were produced by immunoSEQ multiplex PCR, yet TCRdb's version contains in-frame clones alone and is incomplete. The table has hundreds of thousands of clones, 89% seen once. The sequencing input was peripheral blood. All receptors derive from a woman aged 25 to 39 with COVID-19, enrolled during active disease.

This chain uses TRBV5-1 with TRBJ2-4; TRBD1 aligns across 9 bases. J lost 9 bases, V lost 0 bases, and 10 bases had no gene match. CDR1 and CDR2 from the germline V gene are SGHRS and YFSETQ. This CDR3 has 16 residues. The CDR3 region is CASSLEGQGVRGIQYF. The CDR3 DNA follows: TGCGCCAGCAGCTTGGAGGGACAGGGAGTGAGGGGCATTCAGTACTTC. The variable domain in full, with the rest retrieved from reference TRBV5-1 and TRBJ2-4, is KAGVTQTPRYLIKTRGQQVTLSCSPISGHRSVSWYQQTPGQGLQFLFEYFSETQRNKGNFPGRFSGRQFSNSRSEMNVSTLELGDSALYLCASSLEGQGVRGIQYFGAGTRLSVL.

The chain is built from TRBV6-5 and TRBJ2-7; 9 positions match TRBD2. CDR1 is MNHEY, CDR2 SVGAGI, per germline. After removal of 8 bases from V and 4 bases from J, the junction contained 6 bases not matched to a gene. CDR3 size: 13 residues. CDR3 in DNA: TGTGCCAGCGGAGCGGGGGGCCCGTACGAGCAGTACTTC. Protein sequence: CASGAGGPYEQYF.

This sequence joins TRBV30 and TRBJ2-3, with TRBD2 as a possible D gene (5 bases). The V end lost 0 bases, the J end lost 0 bases, and 13 bases lay between the germline ends. CDR1 is GTSNPN, CDR2 SVGIG, per germline (reference sequence). This CDR3 contains 16 residues. In DNA form, the CDR3 reads TGTGCCTGGAGTGTACTTGACGGGGTTAGCACAGATACGCAGTATTTT. Protein product: CAWSVLDGVSTDTQYF.

The chain uses TRBV9 and TRBJ2-5, with D possibly matching TRBD1 (5 bases). Trimming took 3 bases from V and 4 from J, leaving 10 bases between them. From germline, CDR1 is SGDLS and CDR2 YYNGEE. The CDR3 sequence is 13 residues long. The CDR3 DNA follows: TGTGCCAGCAGCGGCAGGGTGGGAGAGACCCAGTACTTC. Translated: CASSGRVGETQYF.

The chain links TRBV3-1 (or the pseudogene TRBV3-2) to TRBJ2-2; 8 bases line up with TRBD1. Trimming at V came to 2 bases and at J to 6 bases, leaving 5 bases not matched to a gene. Germline V lookup: CDR1 LGHDT, CDR2 YNNKEL (reference sequence). The CDR3 runs 15 residues. CDR3 nucleotide sequence: TGTGCCAGCAGCCAACAAGACAGGGGCTCCGGGGAGCTGTTTTTT. Its translation is CASSQQDRGSGELFF.

This clone has only a few counts. This chain links TRBV6-5 with TRBJ1-2; 7 bases are a match to TRBD1. CDR1 is MNHEY, CDR2 SVGAGI, per germline. The CDR3 is 13 amino acids. The V gene end was trimmed by 5 bases and the J gene end by 4 bases; junction bases not matched to a gene: 4. The CDR3 nucleotides read TGTGCCAGCAGTCCCGGGGACAGCTATGGCTACACCTTC. Translation: CASSPGDSYGYTF.

The rearrangement uses TRBV2 and TRBJ2-2; D is ambiguous. The germline V and J ends were trimmed by 0 bases and 8 bases, with 13 bases remaining between them. The CDR3 has 15 amino acids. CDR1 SNHLY and CDR2 FYNNEI come from the germline V gene. This CDR3 reads CASSEALRVAGELFF. CDR3 DNA sequence: TGTGCCAGCAGTGAAGCGCTTCGGGTGGCGGGGGAGCTGTTTTTT.

This clone was detected once. V gene TRBV7-9 combines with J gene TRBJ2-1; D gene uncertain. This CDR3 has 12 residues. V lost 1 base and J 9 bases, leaving 7 bases between the germline ends. Looked up from germline, CDR1 is SEHNR and CDR2 is FQNEAQ (reference sequence). CDR3 nucleotides: TGTGCCAGCAGCTTAGGGGCAGGTGAGCAGTTCTTC. Protein: CASSLGAGEQFF.